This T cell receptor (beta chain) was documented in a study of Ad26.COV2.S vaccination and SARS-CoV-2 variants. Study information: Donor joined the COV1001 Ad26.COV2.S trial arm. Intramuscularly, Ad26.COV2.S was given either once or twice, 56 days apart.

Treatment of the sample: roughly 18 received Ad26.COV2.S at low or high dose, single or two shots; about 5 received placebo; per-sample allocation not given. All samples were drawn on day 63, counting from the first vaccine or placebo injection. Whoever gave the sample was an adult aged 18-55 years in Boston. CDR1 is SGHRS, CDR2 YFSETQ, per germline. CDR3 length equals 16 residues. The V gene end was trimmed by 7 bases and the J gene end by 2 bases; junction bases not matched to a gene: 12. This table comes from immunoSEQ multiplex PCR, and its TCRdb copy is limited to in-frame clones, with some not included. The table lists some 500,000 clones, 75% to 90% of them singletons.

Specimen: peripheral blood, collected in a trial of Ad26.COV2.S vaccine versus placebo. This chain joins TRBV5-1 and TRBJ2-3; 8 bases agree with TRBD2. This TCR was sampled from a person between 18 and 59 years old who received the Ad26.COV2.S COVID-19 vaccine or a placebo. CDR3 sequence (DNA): TGCGCCAGCGGTGTGGCTAGCGGGTCCCCCACAGATACGCAGTATTTT. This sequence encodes CASGVASGSPTDTQYF.